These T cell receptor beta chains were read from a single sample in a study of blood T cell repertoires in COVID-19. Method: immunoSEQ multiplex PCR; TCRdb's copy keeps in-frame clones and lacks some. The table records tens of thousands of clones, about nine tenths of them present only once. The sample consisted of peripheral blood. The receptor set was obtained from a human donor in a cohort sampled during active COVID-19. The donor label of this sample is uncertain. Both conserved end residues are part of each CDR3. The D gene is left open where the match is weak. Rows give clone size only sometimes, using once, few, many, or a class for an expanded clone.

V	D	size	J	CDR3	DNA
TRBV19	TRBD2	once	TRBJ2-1	CASSKTSGGSGEQFF	TGTGCCAGTAGTAAGACTAGCGGGGGGTCTGGCGAGCAGTTCTTC
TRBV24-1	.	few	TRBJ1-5	CATSDLRNRVGNYSNQPQHF	TGTGCCACCAGTGATTTGCGAAACAGGGTGGGGAATTATAGCAATCAGCCCCAGCATTTT
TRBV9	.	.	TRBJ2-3	CASSVDAGPEDTQYF	TGTGCCAGCAGCGTAGATGCAGGGCCTGAGGATACGCAGTATTTT
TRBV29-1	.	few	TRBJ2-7	CSVELASYEQYF	TGCAGCGTTGAGCTAGCCTCCTACGAGCAGTACTTC
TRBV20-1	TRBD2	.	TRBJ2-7	CSASSGGGPYEQYF	TGCAGTGCTAGTTCGGGAGGAGGGCCCTACGAGCAGTACTTC
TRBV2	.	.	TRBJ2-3	CAPRGLESTDTQYF	TGTGCCCCTAGAGGGCTAGAAAGCACAGATACGCAGTATTTT
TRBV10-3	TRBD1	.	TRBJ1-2	CAISIGQGDYGYTF	TGTGCCATCAGTATCGGACAGGGGGATTATGGCTACACCTTC
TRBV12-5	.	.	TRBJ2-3	CASGPPPVGDTQYF	TGTGCTAGTGGTCCTCCCCCCGTCGGAGATACGCAGTATTTT
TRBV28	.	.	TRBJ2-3	CASSLLGDSTDTQYF	TGTGCCAGCAGTTTACTAGGAGATAGCACAGATACGCAGTATTTT
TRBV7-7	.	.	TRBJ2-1	CASSPHRSSYNEQFF	TGTGCTAGCAGCCCCCATAGGAGCTCCTACAATGAGCAGTTCTTC
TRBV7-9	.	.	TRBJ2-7	CASSSKIYEQYF	TGTGCCAGCAGTTCTAAGATCTACGAGCAGTACTTC
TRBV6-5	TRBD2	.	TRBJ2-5	CASSYESGGAPETQYF	TGTGCCAGCAGTTACGAGAGCGGGGGGGCCCCAGAGACCCAGTACTTC
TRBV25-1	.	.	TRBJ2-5	CASSAGGSQETQYF	TGTGCCAGCAGTGCGGGGGGCAGCCAAGAGACCCAGTACTTC
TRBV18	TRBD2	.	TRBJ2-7	CASSPGGGSYEQYF	TGTGCCAGCTCGCCCGGGGGGGGATCCTACGAGCAGTACTTC
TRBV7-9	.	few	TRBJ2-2	CASSPDTNTGELFF	TGTGCCAGCAGCCCGGACACTAACACCGGGGAGCTGTTTTTT
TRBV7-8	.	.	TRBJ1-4	CASSPRSAGINEKLFF	TGTGCCAGCAGCCCGAGGTCAGCTGGAATCAATGAAAAACTGTTTTTT
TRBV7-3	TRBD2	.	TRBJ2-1	CASSQGLAYNEQFF	TGTGCCAGCAGCCAGGGACTAGCCTACAATGAGCAGTTCTTC
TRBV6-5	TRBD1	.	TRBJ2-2	CASSNPRTGTGELFF	TGTGCCAGCAGTAATCCTCGGACAGGGACCGGGGAGCTGTTTTTT
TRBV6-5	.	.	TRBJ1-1	CASSPSTDWNTEAFF	TGTGCCAGCAGTCCCTCGACAGACTGGAACACTGAAGCTTTCTTT
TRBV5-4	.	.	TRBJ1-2	CASSSRGGVVNTF	TGTGCCAGCAGCTCACGGGGGGGGGTTGTAAACACCTTC
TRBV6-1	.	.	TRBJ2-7	CASSDPYSGGSTYEQYF	TGTGCCAGCAGTGACCCCTACTCCGGAGGGTCGACCTACGAGCAGTACTTC
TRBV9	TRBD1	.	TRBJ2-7	CASSPGTGFSYEQYF	TGTGCCAGCAGCCCCGGGACAGGGTTCTCCTACGAGCAGTACTTC
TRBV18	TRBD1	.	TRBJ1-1	CASSLTGVTTEAFF	TGTGCCAGCTCATTGACAGGGGTAACCACTGAAGCTTTCTTT
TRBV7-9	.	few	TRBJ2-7	CASSISGGYEQYF	TGTGCCAGCAGCATTAGTGGGGGGTACGAGCAGTACTTC
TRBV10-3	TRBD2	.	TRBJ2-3	CAISGSGGASDTQYF	TGTGCCATCAGTGGTAGCGGGGGGGCCTCAGATACGCAGTATTTT
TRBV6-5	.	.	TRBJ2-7	CASRPRTDSYEQYF	TGTGCCAGCAGACCCCGGACAGATTCCTACGAGCAGTACTTC
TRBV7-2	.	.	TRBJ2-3	CASSFAGTSTDTQYF	TGTGCCAGCAGCTTTGCCGGGACTAGCACAGATACGCAGTATTTT
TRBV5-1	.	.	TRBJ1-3	CASSLRGSGNTIYF	TGCGCCAGCAGCCTCAGGGGATCTGGAAACACCATATATTTT
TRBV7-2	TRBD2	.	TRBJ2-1	CASSLAVGRGGQRFF	TGTGCCAGCAGCTTAGCGGTCGGGCGGGGGGGCCAAAGGTTCTTC
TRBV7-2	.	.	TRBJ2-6	CASSIQLTSGANVLTF	TGTGCCAGCAGCATACAGCTCACCTCTGGGGCCAACGTCCTGACTTTC
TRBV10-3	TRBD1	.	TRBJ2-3	CAISEGRDRGTDTQYF	TGTGCCATCAGTGAGGGGAGGGACAGGGGCACAGATACGCAGTATTTT
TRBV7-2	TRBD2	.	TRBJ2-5	CASSPQAGGGGGQETQYF	TGTGCCAGCAGCCCCCAAGCGGGGGGGGGCGGCGGTCAAGAGACCCAGTACTTC
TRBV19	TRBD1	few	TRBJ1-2	CASGGTGAYGYTF	TGTGCCAGTGGAGGGACAGGGGCCTATGGCTACACCTTC
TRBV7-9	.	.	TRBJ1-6	CASSPTGKGSPLHF	TGTGCCAGCAGCCCCACAGGGAAGGGTTCACCCCTCCACTTT
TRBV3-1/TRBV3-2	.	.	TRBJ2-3	CASEDYYTDTQYF	TGTGCCAGCGAAGACTACTACACAGATACGCAGTATTTT
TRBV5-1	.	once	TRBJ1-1	CASSLGGGMNTEAFF	TGCGCCAGCAGCTTGGGCGGGGGGATGAACACTGAAGCTTTCTTT
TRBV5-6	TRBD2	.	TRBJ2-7	CASSLAGGGSYEQYF	TGTGCCAGCAGCTTGGCGGGCGGGGGCTCCTACGAGCAGTACTTC
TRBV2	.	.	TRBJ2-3	CASRIDRFTDTQYF	TGTGCCAGCAGGATTGACAGGTTCACAGATACGCAGTATTTT
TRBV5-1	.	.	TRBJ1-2	CASSLEQSYGYTF	TGCGCCAGCAGCTTGGAACAGAGCTATGGCTACACCTTC
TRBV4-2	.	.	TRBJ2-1	CASSQERWLEQFF	TGTGCCAGCAGCCAAGAGCGGTGGTTGGAGCAGTTCTTC
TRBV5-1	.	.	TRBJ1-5	CASSPNGGSFKHF	TGCGCCAGCAGCCCCAACGGGGGAAGTTTCAAGCATTTT
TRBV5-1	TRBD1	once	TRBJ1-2	CASSLADRVYGYTF	TGCGCCAGCAGCTTGGCGGACAGGGTCTATGGCTACACCTTC
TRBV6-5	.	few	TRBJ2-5	CASSYAGVDQYF	TGTGCCAGCAGTTACGCCGGGGTCGACCAGTACTTC
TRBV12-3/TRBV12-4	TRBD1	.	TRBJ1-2	CASSPDRVRSYTF	TGTGCCAGCAGTCCCGACAGGGTAAGAAGCTACACCTTC
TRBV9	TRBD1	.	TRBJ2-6	CASSTRDRGFAGANVLTF	TGTGCCAGCAGCACCCGGGACAGGGGGTTTGCTGGGGCCAACGTCCTGACTTTC
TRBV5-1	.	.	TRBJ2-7	CASSFFGGAYEQYF	TGCGCCAGCAGCTTTTTCGGCGGGGCCTACGAGCAGTACTTC
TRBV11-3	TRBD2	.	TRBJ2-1	CASSSRTSGYNEQFF	TGTGCCAGCAGCTCCCGGACTAGCGGGTACAATGAGCAGTTCTTC
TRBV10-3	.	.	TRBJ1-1	CAISESRNTEAFF	TGTGCCATCAGTGAGTCCAGGAACACTGAAGCTTTCTTT
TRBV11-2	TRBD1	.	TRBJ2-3	CASSWGQTLGATDTQYF	TGTGCCAGCAGCTGGGGACAGACCCTTGGAGCAACAGATACGCAGTATTTT
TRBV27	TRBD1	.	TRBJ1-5	CASSLFGTGGFSNQPQHF	TGTGCCAGCAGTTTATTTGGGACAGGGGGTTTCAGCAATCAGCCCCAGCATTTT
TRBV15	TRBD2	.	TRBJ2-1	CATNTMRGAGYNEQFF	TGTGCCACCAACACGATGCGGGGGGCTGGTTACAATGAGCAGTTCTTC
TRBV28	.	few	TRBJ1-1	CASRPGGVTNTEAFF	TGTGCCAGCAGACCCGGGGGAGTCACGAACACTGAAGCTTTCTTT
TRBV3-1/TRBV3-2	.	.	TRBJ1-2	CASSQDGRGHGYTF	TGTGCCAGCAGCCAAGATGGCAGGGGACATGGCTACACCTTC
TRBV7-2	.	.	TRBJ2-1	CASSLAYEGTLYNEQFF	TGTGCCAGCAGCTTAGCCTACGAAGGGACTTTGTACAATGAGCAGTTCTTC
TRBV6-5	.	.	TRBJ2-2	CASSYTGNTGELFF	TGTGCCAGCAGTTATACAGGAAACACCGGGGAGCTGTTTTTT
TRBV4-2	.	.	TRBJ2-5	CASSQGVAGGDETQYF	TGTGCCAGCAGCCAAGGGGTCGCTGGCGGGGATGAGACCCAGTACTTC
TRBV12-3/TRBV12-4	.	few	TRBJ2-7	CASTPGGGHEQYF	TGTGCCAGCACTCCTGGGGGGGGCCACGAGCAGTACTTC
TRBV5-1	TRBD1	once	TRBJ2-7	CASSPNPNRGREQYF	TGCGCCAGCAGCCCCAACCCAAACAGGGGGCGCGAGCAGTACTTC
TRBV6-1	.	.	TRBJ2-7	CASSETVHEQYF	TGTGCCAGCAGTGAAACGGTCCACGAGCAGTACTTC